This T cell receptor beta chain appears in the sequencing data of a study of human T cells and chemical hapten exposure. MiXCR, applied by TCRdb to the RACE reads, yields one record per CDR3 protein. The sample lists roughly 150,000 distinct CDR3 sequences, 25% to 35% seen once, with 2% to 2.5% in the top ten. Described time point: patch test 3, about 24 weeks after DPC sensitization. This sample's treatment: therapeutic diphenylcyclopropenone sensitization with weekly scalp DPC. The sample holds one count of this clonotype. This CDR3 is built from 11 residues. V was pared by 4 bases and J by 2 bases, with 4 bases between. Germline lookup yields CDR1 DFQATT and CDR2 SNEGSKA (reference sequence).

This chain uses TRBV20-1 with TRBJ2-3; D not certain. The sequencing used whole blood, collected in connection with sensitization to the hapten diphenylcyclopropenone (DPC). This sequence was found in a woman aged 18-29 years with alopecia areata. Some clones in this sample may be carry-over from other donors' samples. CDR3 DNA sequence: TGCAGTGCTAAGTACACAGATACGCAGTATTTT. Translating it yields CSAKYTDTQYF.